Listed here are 6 T cell receptor beta chains from one sample, sequenced in a study of a mutant IDH1 vaccine in newly diagnosed glioma. Time point here: week 35, safety follow-up. Vaccination used 300 ug of mutant IDH1 20-mer peptide per dose, with topical imiquimod. Generated by immunoSEQ multiplex PCR, the TCRdb table keeps only in-frame clones and is missing some. The sample holds approximately 45,000 clones, around nine tenths seen once. For these TCRs, the target antigens are not known. The material was PBMCs, obtained from a glioma patient whose treatment included an IDH1 peptide vaccine. The receptors originated from a woman between 40 and 50 years old with glioma.

The rearrangement uses TRBV7-9 and TRBJ1-1, with unresolved D. This CDR3 comprises 14 residues. The germline V gene encodes CDR1 SEHNR and CDR2 FQNEAQ (reference sequence). The ends were cut back, 5 bases at V and 10 bases at J, with 20 bases in the middle. CDR3 in amino acids: CASSDPPRGEGAFF. CDR3 DNA: TGTGCCAGCAGCGACCCGCCGCGGGGAGAGGGAGCTTTCTTT.

The CDR3 region is CASSLGGTDYEQYF. The CDR3 DNA reads TGTGCCAGCAGTTTGGGGGGCACCGACTACGAGCAGTACTTC. The genes are TRBV6-1 and TRBJ2-7, with D perhaps TRBD1 or TRBD2 (6 bases each). The CDR3 covers 14 residues. V dropped 5 bases and J dropped 3 bases, with 14 bases sitting between them. Germline CDR1 MNHNS, CDR2 SASEGT.

The CDR3 spells CASSGPGVGNEKLFF. The CDR3 nucleotides read TGTGCCAGTAGTGGTCCAGGGGTGGGGAATGAAAAACTGTTTTTT. V is TRBV19 and J is TRBJ1-4; possible D gene TRBD1, 6 bases. Trimming left V 5 bases short and J 5 bases short, with 15 bases between. The germline V gene has CDR1 LNHDA and CDR2 SQIVND (reference sequence). The CDR3 spans 15 residues.

This chain uses TRBV23-1 with TRBJ1-5; D is perhaps TRBD1 (6 bases). TRBV23-1 counts as an open reading frame of uncertain function. The CDR3 length is 19 residues. V lost 6 bases, J lost 7 bases, and 31 bases lay in between. The DNA for the CDR3 is TGCGCCAGCAGCTTGACCCGACAGGATTGCGTTGGTATGGGGCAGCCCCAGCATTTT. Encoded protein: CASSLTRQDCVGMGQPQHF.

The V gene is TRBV27, the J gene TRBJ2-5, with D possibly being TRBD2 (6 bases). V was shortened by 5 bases and J by 5 bases, with 15 bases between the two germline ends. The CDR3 totals 14 residues. CDR1 and CDR2 from the germline V gene are MNHEY and SMNVEV (reference sequence). The CDR3 reads CASSLRRLGETQYF. CDR3 nucleotides: TGTGCCAGCAGTCTCCGTAGACTAGGGGAGACCCAGTACTTC.

The chain joins TRBV7-9 to TRBJ1-2; D call uncertain. The CDR3 loop spans 11 amino acids. Germline assignment: CDR1 SEHNR and CDR2 FQNEAQ (reference sequence). The ends were cut back, 6 bases at V and 6 bases at J, with 8 bases in the middle. CDR3: CASSYADGYTF. CDR3 DNA sequence: TGTGCCAGCAGTTATGCGGATGGCTACACCTTC.